This T cell receptor beta chain is drawn from a study of graft-versus-host responses after intestinal transplantation. Background on the study: Each patient got anti-thymocyte globulin induction, then tacrolimus and steroids for about 3 years.

The CDR3 extends over 13 amino acids. CDR1 is LGHNA and CDR2 is YNFKEQ in the germline V gene. With 1 base removed from V and 5 bases from J, the gap between germline ends came to 8 bases. This clone was observed once. Its cognate antigen is unknown. The data were produced by immunoSEQ multiplex PCR, yet TCRdb's version contains in-frame clones alone and is incomplete. Seen here are some 120,000 clones, around 92% observed once, and the top ten hold 1% to 1.5%. Here the sequenced sample was unstimulated CD8+ T cells sorted from spleen or lymph node cells, taken before transplant. This chain uses TRBV4-2 with TRBJ2-5; D unclear. The clonotype originates from a human donor who was the organ donor for an intestinal transplant. CDR3: CASSQAPPETQYF. Here the CDR3 DNA reads TGTGCCAGCAGCCAAGCCCCCCCGGAGACCCAGTACTTC.